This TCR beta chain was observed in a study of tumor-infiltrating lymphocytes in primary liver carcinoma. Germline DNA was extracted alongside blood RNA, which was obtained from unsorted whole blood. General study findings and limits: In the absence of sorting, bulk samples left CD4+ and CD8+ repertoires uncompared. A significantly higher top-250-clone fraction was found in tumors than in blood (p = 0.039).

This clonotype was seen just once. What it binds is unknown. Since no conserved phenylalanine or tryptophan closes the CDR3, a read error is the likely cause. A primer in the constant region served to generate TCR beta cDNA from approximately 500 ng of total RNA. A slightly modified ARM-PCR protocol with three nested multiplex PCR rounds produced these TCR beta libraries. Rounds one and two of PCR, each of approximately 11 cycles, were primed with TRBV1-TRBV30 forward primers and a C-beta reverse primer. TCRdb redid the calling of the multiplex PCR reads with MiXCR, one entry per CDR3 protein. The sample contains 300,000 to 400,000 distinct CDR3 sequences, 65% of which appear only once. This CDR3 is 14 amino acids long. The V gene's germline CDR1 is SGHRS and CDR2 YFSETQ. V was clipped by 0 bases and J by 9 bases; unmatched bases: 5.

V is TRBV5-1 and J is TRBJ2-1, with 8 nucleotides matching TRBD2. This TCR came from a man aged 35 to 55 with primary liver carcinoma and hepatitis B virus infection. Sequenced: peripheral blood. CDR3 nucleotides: TGCGCCAGCAGCTTGGAAGCGGGAGAGGGTGAGCAGTTCTTA. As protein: CASSLEAGEGEQFL.